One and the same sample provided the 30 T cell receptor beta chains below, sequenced in a study of sequential checkpoint blockade in melanoma. Assay: immunoSEQ multiplex PCR; the TCRdb copy retains only in-frame clones and omits some. Here the sample spans some 9,600 clones, more than 60% being singletons. Documented treatment: randomized to nivolumab then ipilimumab (arm A) or the reverse (arm B). This specimen was CD8+ T cells sorted from blood (inferred from file names), taken from a patient given nivolumab and ipilimumab in sequence. These receptors originate from a human donor with melanoma.

The chain carries TRBV19 and TRBJ1-2, with unresolved D. Germline V gene lookup returns CDR1 LNHDA and CDR2 SQIVND (reference sequence). V dropped 7 bases and J dropped 4 bases, with 7 bases sitting between them. The CDR3 totals 11 residues. The CDR3 coding sequence is TGTGCCAGTAAGGAGGCCTATGGCTACACCTTC. It encodes CASKEAYGYTF.

The CDR3 nucleotides are TGCGCCAGCAGCCACGTGGGGGGGATTAGCTACACCTTC. Its translation: CASSHVGGISYTF. This chain links TRBV4-1 with TRBJ1-2, with D maybe TRBD1 (5 bases). The CDR3 extends over 13 amino acids. Germline V gives CDR1 MGHRA, CDR2 YSYEKL. V was cut by 3 bases and J by 9 bases, with 14 bases left in between.

The chain couples TRBV9 to TRBJ1-2; tentatively, D is TRBD1 (6 bases). Germline CDR1 SGDLS, CDR2 YYNGEE. The length of the CDR3 is 16 residues. V was clipped by 0 bases and J by 8 bases, with 20 bases between them. The CDR3 sequence: CASSVGFVDSAWGYTF. CDR3 sequence (DNA): TGTGCCAGCAGCGTAGGATTCGTGGACAGCGCATGGGGCTACACCTTC.

This clone was observed a single time. The rearrangement joins TRBV6-4 to TRBJ2-3; 11 nucleotides line up with TRBD2. The length of the CDR3 is 14 residues. The germline V gene has CDR1 MRHNA and CDR2 SNTAGT. With 6 bases clipped from V and 4 bases from J, the junction kept 3 bases outside the gene matches. CDR3 loop: CASSLAGGADTQYF. CDR3 nucleotides: TGTGCCAGCAGCCTAGCGGGAGGAGCAGATACGCAGTATTTT.

This clone was recorded a few times. This chain joins TRBV14 and TRBJ2-7; unclear D gene. Looked up from germline, CDR1 is SGHDN and CDR2 is FVKESK. CDR3 length equals 15 residues. V was shortened by 5 bases and J by 2 bases, with 16 bases between the two germline ends. The CDR3, as DNA: TGTGCCAGCAGCGGTGGATTGGAGATGACCTACGAGCAGTACTTC. Translated: CASSGGLEMTYEQYF.

The chain recombines TRBV4-2 with TRBJ1-2, with a tentative D call TRBD1 (6 bases). The germline V and J ends were trimmed by 4 bases and 12 bases, with 15 bases remaining between them. The CDR3 runs 12 residues. Germline loops: CDR1 LGHNA, CDR2 YNFKEQ. The CDR3 loop is CASSPGGGGNTF. The CDR3 DNA reads TGTGCCAGCAGCCCAGGAGGGGGGGGAAACACCTTC.

In this sample, this clone turned up once. The chain links TRBV9 to TRBJ2-3; tentative D call: TRBD2 (6 bases). Germline V CDR1 and CDR2: SGDLS, YYNGEE. Between the trimmed V and J ends, which lost 1 base and 0 bases, there was a span of 12 bases. The CDR3 totals 16 residues. CDR3 coding DNA: TGTGCCAGCAGCGTATTGGACTACCCTAGCACAGATACGCAGTATTTT. It codes for CASSVLDYPSTDTQYF.

The V gene is TRBV15, the J gene TRBJ1-1; D remains unclear. With 0 bases removed from V and 0 bases from J, the gap between germline ends came to 2 bases. Germline CDR1 reads LNHNV; CDR2 reads YYDKDF (reference sequence). This CDR3 spans 13 amino acids. CDR3 loop: CATSRDMNTEAFF. The CDR3 nucleotides read TGTGCCACCAGCAGAGATATGAACACTGAAGCTTTCTTT.

This clone was detected once. The CDR3 here is CASSLEGGAGYEQYF. The CDR3 bases are TGTGCCAGCAGCCTCGAGGGAGGAGCAGGCTACGAGCAGTACTTC. V usage is TRBV9 and J usage is TRBJ2-5; maybe TRBD2 (6 bases). Matching the DNA end better, TRBJ2-7 makes the J call doubtful. This CDR3 region has 15 residues. Germline V gene sequence: CDR1 SGDLS, CDR2 YYNGEE.

V usage is TRBV27 and J usage is TRBJ2-7, with D possibly being TRBD1 (5 bases). V lost 0 bases and J 3 bases, leaving 12 bases between the germline ends. CDR3 size: 15 residues. CDR1 and CDR2 (germline): MNHEY, SMNVEV (reference sequence). The CDR3 DNA sequence: TGTGCCAGCAGTTTATCTTTGACAGAAAACTACGAGCAGTACTTC. Translation gives CASSLSLTENYEQYF.

The CDR3 nucleotides are TGTGCCAGCAGCCACCCGGGCGGGCCGAGCTCCTACAATGAGCAGTTCTTC. This sequence encodes CASSHPGGPSSYNEQFF. The chain joins TRBV7-2 to TRBJ2-1; a possible D gene is TRBD2 (5 bases). The CDR3 totals 17 residues. The germline V gene encodes CDR1 SGHTA and CDR2 FQGNSA. Trimming cost V 5 bases and J 0 bases, with 17 bases left between them.

This chain connects TRBV5-4 to TRBJ2-1; TRBD2 matches at 7 bases. CDR3 length: 17 amino acids. The V segment lost 7 bases and the J segment 4 bases; nucleotides outside the gene matches: 17. Germline V lookup: CDR1 SGHNT, CDR2 YYREEE (reference sequence). CDR3 nucleotides: TGTGCCAGCCCTGGGTCCGTAGGGGAGGGCCGTTACAATGAGCAGTTCTTC. Translated: CASPGSVGEGRYNEQFF.

The chain combines TRBV7-8 with TRBJ1-1; no reliable D call. Germline V gene sequence: CDR1 SGHVS, CDR2 FQNEAQ. The CDR3 totals 15 residues. The V and J ends lost 1 base and 0 bases respectively, with 9 bases between them. Written as DNA, the CDR3 is TGTGCCAGCAGCTTAGTGGCACACATGAACACTGAAGCTTTCTTT. Translating it yields CASSLVAHMNTEAFF.

This sequence joins TRBV10-1 and TRBJ1-1, with 7 bases matching TRBD1. With 0 bases clipped from V and 8 bases from J, the junction kept 3 bases outside the gene matches. This CDR3 has 13 amino acids. Germline V gene lookup returns CDR1 WNHNN and CDR2 SYGVQD (reference sequence). The CDR3 sequence is CASSESPGQEAFF. DNA of the CDR3: TGCGCCAGCAGTGAGTCTCCGGGACAGGAAGCTTTCTTT.

The genes are TRBV2 and TRBJ1-1, with D unclear. The CDR3 spans 13 residues. V was trimmed by 4 bases and J by 10 bases, leaving 16 bases between them. Germline V gene sequence: CDR1 SNHLY, CDR2 FYNNEI. The CDR3 sequence is CASSAIGHSGAFF. DNA of the CDR3: TGTGCCAGCAGTGCTATTGGCCATTCGGGAGCTTTCTTT.

The rearrangement joins TRBV7-9 to TRBJ2-7, with TRBD1 identical over 7 bases. The CDR3 totals 13 residues. Germline CDR1 and CDR2: SEHNR and FQNEAQ (reference sequence). V was pared by 5 bases and J by 3 bases, with 4 bases of the junction left unmatched. CDR3 in DNA: TGTGCCAGCAGCCATAGGGACAGCTACGAGCAGTACTTC. As protein: CASSHRDSYEQYF.

V gene TRBV11-2 combines with J gene TRBJ1-4; 7 positions agree with TRBD1. CDR3 length equals 16 residues. The J segment lost 7 bases and the V segment lost 0 bases, leaving 8 bases of the junction unmatched. Germline V gene data show CDR1 as SGHAT and CDR2 as FQNNGV. CDR3 sequence (DNA): TGTGCCAGCAGCTTAGAAACCGGGACAGTGGGTGAAAAACTGTTTTTT. Its protein is CASSLETGTVGEKLFF. Using reference TRBV11-2 and TRBJ1-4 for the parts outside the CDR3, the full variable domain is EAGVAQSPRYKIIEKRQSVAFWCNPISGHATLYWYQQILGQGPKLLIQFQNNGVVDDSQLPKDRFSAERLKGVDSTLKIQPAKLEDSAVYLCASSLETGTVGEKLFFGSGTQLSVL.

This clone is labeled as medium-sized. The chain uses TRBV19 and TRBJ1-1; D is unclear. V lost 3 bases, J lost 3 bases, and 11 bases lay in between. In germline, CDR1 is LNHDA, CDR2 SQIVND (reference sequence). This CDR3 has 14 amino acids. The CDR3 DNA is TGTGCCAGTAGTATGTACGGCGGGGACACTGAAGCTTTCTTT. It is translated as CASSMYGGDTEAFF.

DNA for the CDR3: TGTGCCAGCAGCTTTGATACAGGGTCGGGGCAGCCCCAGCATTTT. Protein: CASSFDTGSGQPQHF. The V and J genes are TRBV7-2 and TRBJ1-5; perhaps TRBD1 as D (6 bases). V was clipped by 3 bases and J by 7 bases, with 16 bases between them. CDR1 SGHTA and CDR2 FQGNSA come from the germline V gene. This CDR3 is 15 amino acids long.

This clone was observed a single time. The chain is built from TRBV4-1 and TRBJ1-2; no clear D gene. In germline, CDR1 is MGHRA, CDR2 YSYEKL. The V gene lost 0 bases and the J gene lost 1 base, with 12 bases spanning the gap. This CDR3 has 16 amino acids. The CDR3 loop is CASSQDAQADNYGYTF. DNA of the CDR3: TGCGCCAGCAGCCAAGATGCCCAGGCCGATAACTATGGCTACACCTTC.

This clone showed up just a few times. This sequence joins TRBV6-6 and TRBJ2-7; maybe TRBD1 (5 bases). Trimming left V 5 bases short and J 7 bases short, with 12 bases between. Germline V gene sequence: CDR1 MNHNY, CDR2 SVGAGI (reference sequence). The CDR3 covers 12 residues. CDR3 sequence reads: CASSGQVMEQYF. CDR3 nucleotide sequence: TGTGCCAGCAGTGGACAAGTTATGGAGCAGTACTTC.

The chain is built from TRBV7-2 and TRBJ2-7; 9 positions agree with TRBD1. V shed 4 bases and J 4 bases; nucleotides not matched to a gene: 5. CDR3 length: 14 residues. CDR1 and CDR2 from the germline V gene are SGHTA and FQGNSA. The CDR3, as DNA: TGTGCCAGCAGCTACACAGGGGGCGAATACGAGCAGTACTTC. It encodes CASSYTGGEYEQYF.

The chain is built from TRBV27 and TRBJ2-3; 7 nucleotides align to TRBD1. The CDR3 sequence is 14 residues long. Germline CDR1 reads MNHEY; CDR2 reads SMNVEV (reference sequence). The J segment lost 2 bases and the V segment lost 5 bases, leaving 4 bases of the junction unmatched. This CDR3 is CASSPGTVTDTQYF. Written as DNA, the CDR3 is TGTGCCAGCAGTCCCGGGACAGTCACAGATACGCAGTATTTT.

The chain is built from TRBV27 and TRBJ2-3, with 10 nucleotides matching TRBD2. CDR3 size: 16 residues. From germline, CDR1 is MNHEY and CDR2 SMNVEV (reference sequence). With V trimmed by 0 bases and J by 5 bases, 5 bases remained unmatched. The CDR3 reads CASSLSVGLAEDTQYF. The CDR3 nucleotides are TGTGCCAGCAGTTTATCAGTCGGACTAGCGGAAGATACGCAGTATTTT.

The chain employs TRBV9 and TRBJ1-2, with 8 nucleotides matching TRBD1. From germline, CDR1 is SGDLS and CDR2 YYNGEE. The length of the CDR3 is 15 residues. After removal of 3 bases from V and 3 bases from J, the junction contained 7 bases not matched to a gene. The CDR3 nucleotides read TGTGCCAGCAGCGCTCCAGACAGGGGAGACTATGGCTACACCTTC. Translation: CASSAPDRGDYGYTF.

CDR3 sequence (DNA): TGTGCCAGCAGTGGGGGACAGGGCAACACTGAAGCTTTCTTT. Protein: CASSGGQGNTEAFF. V gene TRBV6-1 combines with J gene TRBJ1-1; TRBD1 aligns across 9 bases. V shed 4 bases and J 2 bases; nucleotides not matched to a gene: 2. This CDR3 contains 14 residues. Germline CDR1 MNHNS, CDR2 SASEGT.

V and J are TRBV4-3 and TRBJ2-3; unclear D gene. The CDR3 totals 15 residues. The germline V and J ends were trimmed by 1 base and 2 bases, with 10 bases remaining between them. Germline V lookup: CDR1 LGHNA, CDR2 YSLEER. CDR3 loop: CASSQGLSSTDTQYF. CDR3 coding DNA: TGCGCCAGCAGCCAAGGACTTTCGTCCACAGATACGCAGTATTTT.

This clone came up a few times. The genes are TRBV5-1 and TRBJ2-5; 9 bases are shared with TRBD2. Trimming took 0 bases from V and 5 from J; bases not matched to a gene: 8. The CDR3 length is 16 residues. The germline V gene encodes CDR1 SGHRS and CDR2 YFSETQ. The CDR3 sequence is CASSLAGLAGLETQYF. The CDR3 DNA reads as TGCGCCAGCAGCTTGGCCGGGCTAGCGGGATTGGAGACCCAGTACTTC. Based on the CDR3 plus reference TRBV5-1 and TRBJ2-5, the full variable domain is KAGVTQTPRYLIKTRGQQVTLSCSPISGHRSVSWYQQTPGQGLQFLFEYFSETQRNKGNFPGRFSGRQFSNSRSEMNVSTLELGDSALYLCASSLAGLAGLETQYFGPGTRLLVL.

This chain connects TRBV9 to TRBJ2-7; 12 nucleotides align to TRBD2. The germline V gene encodes CDR1 SGDLS and CDR2 YYNGEE. J was trimmed by 5 bases and V by 0 bases; bases with no gene match: 3. This CDR3 is built from 15 residues. The CDR3 DNA sequence: TGTGCCAGCAGCGTAGGGGCTAGCGGGAGGGACGAGCAGTACTTC. Translating gives CASSVGASGRDEQYF. Combining the CDR3 with reference TRBV9 and TRBJ2-7 gives the whole variable domain DSGVTQTPKHLITATGQRVTLRCSPRSGDLSVYWYQQSLDQGLQFLIQYYNGEERAKGNILERFSAQQFPDLHSELNLSSLELGDSALYFCASSVGASGRDEQYFGPGTRLTVT.

This chain uses TRBV7-3 with TRBJ1-1; D may be TRBD1 (5 bases). This CDR3 region has 14 residues. Germline V lookup: CDR1 SGHTA, CDR2 FQGTGA. Deletions cut 4 bases from V and 2 bases from J, with 11 bases between. CDR3 DNA: TGTGCCAGCAGCTACAGCGGGACTAACACTGAAGCTTTCTTT. Protein sequence: CASSYSGTNTEAFF.